This T cell receptor (beta chain) was identified in a study of T cell repertoires in cytomegalovirus infection (dated by TCRdb to between 2018 and 2021). Broadly, across the study: Recently identified HLA-C-restricted CMV epitopes, whose presentation resists viral immunomodulation, were targeted by peptide stimulations together with well-studied HLA-B-restricted epitopes. Donor HLA type was relevant to the analysis, because carriage of CMV infection together with the matching HLA type was indicated by public TCR beta signatures. Results and caveats for the whole study, not just this receptor: Cumulative frequency of public TCR beta family members discriminated carriers of CMV infection plus the relevant HLA type in this cohort and an independent approximately 350-donor cohort. In the ex vivo response, HLA-C-restricted CMV-specific TCR beta clonotypes were dominant, and in two of eight donors the single most frequent clonotype came from this HLA-C-restricted group.

The reads were generated on an Illumina HiSeq 1500. Through fastp at Q25 and MiXCR, TCRdb rebuilt clones from the public reads, retaining in-frame beta chains. All rows with the same CDR3 protein become a single entry with the most common DNA and genes. The sample table records 900,000 to 950,000 distinct CDR3 sequences; around a third of these occur just once. The top ten clonotypes cover over 12% of the sample. The treatment or condition tag for this specimen amounts to: in vitro stimulation with specific CMV peptide epitopes to enrich CMV-specific T cells. The CDR3, from cysteine to phenylalanine, totals 16 residues. The sequence is cut down to CDR3 DNA, 48 bases in frame from base 1. The germline V gene supplies CDR1 LGHNA and CDR2 YNFKEQ. V is pruned by 1 base and J by 6 bases, leaving 11 bases of the junction without a gene match. This clonotype has just one count. The antigen this receptor binds is unknown. Base quality data are lacking; no much larger clone is found one base away. A lone read gives weak evidence.

Sequencing was performed on cultured CD8+ T cells from PBMCs, taken from culture after CMV antigen stimulation. The sequence was collected from a human donor in good health (CMV status not recorded). Some clones in this sample may be carry-over from other donors' samples. The chain joins TRBV4-2 to TRBJ1-2, with TRBD1 matching 7 junction bases. Here the CDR3 is given as CASSQVHTDRKDGYTF. The base sequence is TGTGCCAGCAGCCAAGTCCATACGGACAGGAAAGATGGCTACACCTTC.